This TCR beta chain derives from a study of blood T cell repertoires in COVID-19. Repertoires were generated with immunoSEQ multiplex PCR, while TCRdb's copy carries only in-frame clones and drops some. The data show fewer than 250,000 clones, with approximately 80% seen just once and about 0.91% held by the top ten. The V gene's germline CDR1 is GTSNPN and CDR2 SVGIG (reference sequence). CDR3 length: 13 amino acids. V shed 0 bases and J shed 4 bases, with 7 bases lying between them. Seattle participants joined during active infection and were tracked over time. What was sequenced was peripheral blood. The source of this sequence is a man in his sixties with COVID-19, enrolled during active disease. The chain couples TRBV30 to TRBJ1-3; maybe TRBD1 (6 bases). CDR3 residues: CAWSVDRGNTIYF. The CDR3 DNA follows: TGTGCCTGGAGTGTAGACAGGGGAAACACCATATATTTT.